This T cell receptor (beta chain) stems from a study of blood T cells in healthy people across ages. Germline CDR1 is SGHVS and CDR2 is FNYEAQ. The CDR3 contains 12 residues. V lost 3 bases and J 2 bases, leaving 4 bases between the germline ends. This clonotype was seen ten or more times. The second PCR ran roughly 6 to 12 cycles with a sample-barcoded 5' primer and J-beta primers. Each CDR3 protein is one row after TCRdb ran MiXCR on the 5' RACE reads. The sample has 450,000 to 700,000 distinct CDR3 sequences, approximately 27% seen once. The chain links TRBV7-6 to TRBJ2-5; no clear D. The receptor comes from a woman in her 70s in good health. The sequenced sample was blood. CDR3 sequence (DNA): TGTGCCAGCAGCTTCGAACAAGAGACCCAGTACTTC. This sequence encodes CASSFEQETQYF.